This T cell receptor (beta chain) comes out of a study of CD8 T cells in ankylosing spondylitis. The CDR3 totals 13 residues. V was shortened by 2 bases and J by 1 base, with 4 bases between the two germline ends. The germline V gene has CDR1 MDHEN and CDR2 SYDVKM. This clonotype appeared many times. Its antigen remains unknown. Whole-study results and caveats: Reported data indicate significant enrichment of disease-linked clones within matched ankylosing spondylitis synovial fluid. Relatively rare in peripheral blood, disease-linked clones were also CD8+. Past research had described some motif variants in reactive arthritis synovial fluid and blood.

In TCRdb, the 5' RACE reads were re-called with MiXCR into one record per CDR3 protein. The repertoire holds some 46,000 distinct CDR3 sequences, with about 10% as singletons. The chain couples TRBV28 to TRBJ2-3; no clear D gene. The material sequenced was blood, either unsorted or a sorted T cell fraction (not recorded which). The TCR originated in a male donor with ankylosing spondylitis or in good health (not recorded which). CDR3 amino acids: CASSLAGTDTQYF. DNA of the CDR3: TGTGCCAGCAGTTTAGCTGGCACAGATACGCAGTATTTT.